This T cell receptor (beta chain) was sequenced during a study of cytomegalovirus exposure and HLA in healthy donors. Whole-study findings and limits: TCR beta sequences numbering around 15,000 were associated with HLA alleles at 0.05 false discovery rate in a later analysis.

V was pared by 2 bases and J by 3 bases, with 8 bases between. This CDR3 is 14 amino acids long. Germline V CDR1 and CDR2: MNHNY, SVGAGI (reference sequence). A note on this clone: Its target is unknown.

With 60 Vbeta and 13 Jbeta primers, the PCR was carried out. As handled by the study authors: In a later analysis, around 11 million of approximately 80 million unique beta chains occurred in at least two donors. This table comes from immunoSEQ multiplex PCR, and its TCRdb copy is limited to in-frame clones, with some not included. That table supplies the V and J calls and clone size; D and trimming were determined from the DNA. The profile shows about 160,000 clones, 81% of them singletons. Material for sequencing was PBMCs. This TCR derives from a woman aged 50 to 60 in good health and CMV-seronegative. V is TRBV6-6 and J is TRBJ2-1; D gene ambiguous. CDR3 in amino acids: CASSYEALYNEQFF. The CDR3 nucleotides read TGTGCCAGCAGTTACGAGGCCCTCTACAATGAGCAGTTCTTC.